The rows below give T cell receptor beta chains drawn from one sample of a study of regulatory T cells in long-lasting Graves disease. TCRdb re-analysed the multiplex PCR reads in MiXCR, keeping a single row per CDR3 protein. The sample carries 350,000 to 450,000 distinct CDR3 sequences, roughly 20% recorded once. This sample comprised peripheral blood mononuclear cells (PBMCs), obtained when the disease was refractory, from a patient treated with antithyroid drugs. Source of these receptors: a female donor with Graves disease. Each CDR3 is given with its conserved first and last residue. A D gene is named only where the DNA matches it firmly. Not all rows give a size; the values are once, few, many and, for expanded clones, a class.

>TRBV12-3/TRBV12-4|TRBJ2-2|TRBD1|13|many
CASSPGQAGELFF
TGTGCCAGCAGCCCCGGACAGGCCGGGGAGCTGTTTTTT
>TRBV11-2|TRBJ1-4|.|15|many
CASNQEGRLGEKLFF
TGTGCCAGCAATCAGGAGGGGAGGCTGGGTGAAAAACTGTTTTTT
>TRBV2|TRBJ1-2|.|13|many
CASSEGQGLGYTF
TGTGCCAGCAGTGAGGGGCAGGGATTGGGCTACACCTTC
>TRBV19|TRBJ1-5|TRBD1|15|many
CASRTQGAVDQPQHF
TGTGCCAGTAGAACACAGGGGGCAGTGGATCAGCCCCAGCATTTT
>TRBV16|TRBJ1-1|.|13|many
CASTQDGNTEAFF
TGTGCCAGCACCCAGGACGGGAACACTGAAGCTTTCTTT
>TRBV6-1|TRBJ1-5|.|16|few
CASSPRRGVENQPQHF
TGTGCCAGCAGCCCCAGGCGGGGGGTAGAGAATCAGCCCCAGCATTTT
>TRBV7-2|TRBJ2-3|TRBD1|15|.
CASSHRDRRTDTQYF
TGTGCCAGCAGCCACCGGGACAGGCGCACAGATACGCAGTATTTT
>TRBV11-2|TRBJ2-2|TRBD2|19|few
CASSLDHQREGQITGELFF
TGTGCCAGCAGCTTAGATCATCAGCGGGAGGGCCAGATCACCGGGGAGCTGTTTTTT
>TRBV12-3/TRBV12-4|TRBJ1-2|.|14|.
CASSLNKGGYGYTF
TGTGCCAGCAGTTTAAATAAGGGGGGCTATGGCTACACCTTC
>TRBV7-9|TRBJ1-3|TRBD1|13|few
CASRQGAGNTIYF
TGTGCCAGTAGACAGGGTGCTGGAAACACCATATATTTT
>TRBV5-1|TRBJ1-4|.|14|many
CASSPGHLREKLFF
TGCGCCAGCAGCCCGGGACATTTGAGGGAAAAACTGTTTTTT
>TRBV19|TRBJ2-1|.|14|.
CATLQTPEENEQFF
TGTGCCACCCTACAGACTCCAGAGGAAAATGAGCAGTTCTTC
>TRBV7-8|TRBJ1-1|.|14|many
CASSLLSGQEEAFF
TGTGCCAGCAGCTTATTATCGGGTCAGGAGGAAGCTTTCTTT
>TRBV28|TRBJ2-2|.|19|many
CASSLVVVGGKASTGELFF
TGTGCCAGCAGTTTGGTTGTCGTCGGAGGAAAGGCCTCCACCGGGGAGCTGTTTTTT
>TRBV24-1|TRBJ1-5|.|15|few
CATSAGQGDNQPQHF
TGTGCCACCAGTGCGGGCCAGGGAGACAATCAGCCCCAGCATTTT
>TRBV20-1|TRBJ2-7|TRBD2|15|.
CSARGAGEGSYEQYF
TGCAGTGCTAGAGGGGCGGGGGAAGGCTCCTACGAGCAGTACTTC
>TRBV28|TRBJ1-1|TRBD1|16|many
CASCWTGGSSYTEAFF
TGTGCCAGTTGCTGGACAGGGGGAAGTTCGTACACTGAAGCTTTCTTT
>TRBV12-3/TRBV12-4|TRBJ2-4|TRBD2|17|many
CASSLGLAGLTKNIQYF
TGTGCCAGCAGTTTAGGTCTAGCGGGATTGACCAAAAACATTCAGTACTTC
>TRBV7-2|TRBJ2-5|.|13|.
CASKGYNQETQYF
TGTGCCAGCAAGGGGTATAACCAAGAGACCCAGTACTTC
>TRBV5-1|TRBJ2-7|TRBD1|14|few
CASSHGQGAYEQYF
TGCGCCAGCAGCCATGGACAGGGGGCCTACGAGCAGTACTTC
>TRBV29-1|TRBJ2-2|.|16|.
CSVEAPGGLWAGELFF
TGCAGCGTTGAAGCGCCAGGGGGACTTTGGGCCGGGGAGCTGTTTTTT
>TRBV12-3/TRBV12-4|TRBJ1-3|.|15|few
CASSSLGEPGNTIYF
TGTGCCAGCAGTTCACTAGGGGAACCTGGAAACACCATATATTTT
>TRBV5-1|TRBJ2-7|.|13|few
CASSPTPLREQYF
TGCGCCAGCAGCCCAACCCCTTTACGCGAGCAGTACTTC